Listed below are T cell receptor beta chains from one sample, sequenced in a study of cytomegalovirus exposure and HLA in healthy donors. Profiled with immunoSEQ multiplex PCR; TCRdb holds only in-frame clones, not every one. This table holds 140,000 to 150,000 clones, about 80% found once. The specimen sequenced was PBMCs. Receptors originate from a woman in her fifties or sixties in good health and CMV-seropositive. Each CDR3 is given with its conserved first and last residue. Each record gives: V gene, clone size, D gene, J gene, CDR3 length, CDR3 protein, CDR3 DNA. D genes are given only for firm matches. Clone size is not always given. Where it is, it says once, few, many or a class for expanded clones.

TRBV27	.	TRBD2	TRBJ2-7	13	CASIGGNSYEQYF	TGTGCCAGCATCGGGGGGAACTCCTACGAGCAGTACTTC
TRBV11-2	.	TRBD1	TRBJ2-7	15	CASSSSGTGVYEQYF	TGTGCCAGCAGCTCCTCCGGGACAGGGGTCTACGAGCAGTACTTC
TRBV7-2	.	TRBD2	TRBJ2-1	15	CASSLLAGTSNEQFF	TGTGCCAGCAGCTTACTAGCGGGGACCTCCAATGAGCAGTTCTTC
TRBV4-2	.	TRBD2	TRBJ2-3	18	CASSVSDLTSGITDTQYF	TGTGCCAGCAGCGTATCAGATCTAACTAGCGGGATCACAGATACGCAGTATTTT
TRBV7-8	.	.	TRBJ2-7	14	CASSLQGMYYEQYF	TGTGCCAGCAGCTTACAGGGGATGTACTACGAGCAGTACTTC
TRBV7-9	.	.	TRBJ1-5	14	CASSLGGPNQPQHF	TGTGCCAGCAGCTTAGGGGGGCCCAATCAGCCCCAGCATTTT
TRBV6-1	.	TRBD1	TRBJ1-1	13	CASSETGAWGAFF	TGTGCCAGCAGTGAGACAGGGGCCTGGGGGGCTTTCTTT
TRBV11-2	.	.	TRBJ2-5	15	CASSLDPAEIETQYF	TGTGCCAGCAGCTTAGATCCTGCGGAGATTGAGACCCAGTACTTC
TRBV7-9	.	TRBD2	TRBJ2-1	16	CASSLAGTSGSNEQFF	TGTGCCAGCAGCTTAGCGGGGACTAGCGGGAGCAATGAGCAGTTCTTC
TRBV7-7	.	TRBD2	TRBJ2-5	15	CASSPSPGGEWAQYF	TGTGCTAGCAGCCCCTCACCGGGGGGGGAGTGGGCCCAGTACTTC
TRBV15	.	TRBD1	TRBJ1-4	14	CAASSGTGDEKLFF	TGTGCCGCTTCCTCCGGGACAGGGGATGAAAAACTGTTTTTT
TRBV2	.	TRBD1	TRBJ2-7	14	CASSGPGQKDEQYF	TGTGCCAGCAGTGGACCGGGACAGAAAGACGAGCAGTACTTC
TRBV2	.	.	TRBJ2-7	14	CASAVGGASYEQYF	TGTGCCAGCGCCGTGGGAGGAGCCAGCTACGAGCAGTACTTC
TRBV4-2	.	TRBD2	TRBJ2-7	16	CASSQHTSGRGYEQYF	TGTGCCAGCAGCCAACACACTAGCGGGAGGGGCTACGAGCAGTACTTC
TRBV6-6	.	.	TRBJ1-4	16	CASSLDSIATNEKLFF	TGTGCCAGCAGTCTCGACAGTATTGCAACTAATGAAAAACTGTTTTTT
TRBV15	.	.	TRBJ1-4	12	CAHAGGWEKLFF	TGTGCCCATGCGGGGGGCTGGGAAAAACTGTTTTTT
TRBV7-2	.	TRBD2	TRBJ2-2	15	CASSLLAGGTGELFF	TGTGCCAGCAGCTTGTTAGCGGGAGGTACCGGGGAGCTGTTTTTT
TRBV7-8	.	.	TRBJ2-7	13	CASSLVSGYEQYF	TGTGCCAGCAGCTTAGTCAGCGGGTACGAGCAGTACTTC
TRBV19	.	.	TRBJ1-5	14	CATSGLYSNQPQHF	TGTGCCACCTCGGGTCTTTATAGCAATCAGCCCCAGCATTTT
TRBV5-1	.	TRBD2	TRBJ2-1	15	CASSWGTSGEEEGFF	TGCGCCAGCAGCTGGGGGACTAGCGGGGAAGAAGAGGGGTTCTTC
TRBV5-1	.	.	TRBJ2-5	15	CASSLVEREWETQYF	TGCGCCAGCAGCTTGGTGGAACGGGAGTGGGAGACCCAGTACTTC
TRBV15	.	.	TRBJ2-7	14	CATSRETRSYEQYF	TGTGCCACCAGCAGAGAGACTAGATCCTACGAGCAGTACTTC
TRBV29-1	.	.	TRBJ2-5	13	CSALPRIGETQYF	TGCAGCGCTCTGCCTAGGATCGGGGAGACCCAGTACTTC
TRBV21-1	.	.	TRBJ1-2	14	CASSETPGFRGYTF	TGTGCCAGCAGCGAAACACCGGGATTTCGTGGCTACACCTTC
TRBV13	.	.	TRBJ1-4	16	CASSLGQAGVKEKLFF	TGTGCCAGCAGCTTAGGACAGGCTGGGGTCAAGGAAAAACTGTTTTTT
TRBV6-5	.	.	TRBJ2-7	14	CASRRAAPSYEQYF	TGTGCCAGCAGGCGGGCCGCACCATCCTACGAGCAGTACTTC
TRBV5-6	few	.	TRBJ2-7	11	CASSLYDEQYF	TGTGCCAGCAGCTTGTATGACGAGCAGTACTTC
TRBV5-6	.	.	TRBJ2-1	16	CASSLAAGQPYNEQFF	TGTGCCAGCAGCTTGGCTGCGGGGCAACCCTACAATGAGCAGTTCTTC
TRBV2	.	.	TRBJ2-2	14	CASSQARNTGELFF	TGTGCCAGCAGTCAGGCGAGGAACACCGGGGAGCTGTTTTTT
TRBV2	few	.	TRBJ2-1	15	CASREGSFLYNEQFF	TGTGCCAGCAGGGAGGGTTCCTTCCTCTACAATGAGCAGTTCTTC
TRBV9	.	.	TRBJ2-1	15	CASSVVGGNYNEQFF	TGTGCCAGCAGCGTAGTGGGGGGTAACTACAATGAGCAGTTCTTC
TRBV5-1	.	TRBD1	TRBJ2-7	14	CASRPGTGPHEQYF	TGCGCCAGCAGACCTGGGACAGGGCCCCACGAGCAGTACTTC
TRBV5-1	.	.	TRBJ1-4	11	CASSGTGKLFF	TGCGCCAGCAGCGGAACAGGGAAACTGTTTTTT
TRBV10-3	once	TRBD1	TRBJ2-7	17	CAISESGQDAIFYEQYF	TGTGCCATCAGTGAGTCGGGACAGGACGCGATCTTTTACGAGCAGTACTTC
TRBV7-8	.	TRBD1	TRBJ1-4	19	CASSVSGTGDSVSNEKLFF	TGTGCCAGCAGCGTATCCGGGACAGGGGATTCCGTTAGTAATGAAAAACTGTTTTTT
TRBV7-9	.	TRBD1	TRBJ1-1	14	CASSYQGAGTEAFF	TGTGCCAGCAGTTATCAGGGGGCAGGTACTGAAGCTTTCTTT
TRBV19	.	TRBD1	TRBJ2-2	15	CASSRDRTNTGELFF	TGTGCCAGTAGTAGGGACAGGACGAACACCGGGGAGCTGTTTTTT
TRBV7-2	.	.	TRBJ2-7	12	CASSLFSYEQYF	TGTGCCAGCAGCCTCTTCTCCTACGAGCAGTACTTC
TRBV28	few	TRBD1	TRBJ1-2	14	CASSFGQGRYGYTF	TGTGCCAGCAGTTTCGGACAGGGTCGGTATGGCTACACCTTC
TRBV30	.	TRBD1	TRBJ2-7	13	CAWSAGQNYEQYF	TGTGCCTGGAGTGCGGGACAGAACTACGAGCAGTACTTC
TRBV5-4	.	.	TRBJ2-7	15	CASSSPILSSYEQYF	TGTGCCAGCAGCTCGCCTATTTTGAGCTCCTACGAGCAGTACTTC